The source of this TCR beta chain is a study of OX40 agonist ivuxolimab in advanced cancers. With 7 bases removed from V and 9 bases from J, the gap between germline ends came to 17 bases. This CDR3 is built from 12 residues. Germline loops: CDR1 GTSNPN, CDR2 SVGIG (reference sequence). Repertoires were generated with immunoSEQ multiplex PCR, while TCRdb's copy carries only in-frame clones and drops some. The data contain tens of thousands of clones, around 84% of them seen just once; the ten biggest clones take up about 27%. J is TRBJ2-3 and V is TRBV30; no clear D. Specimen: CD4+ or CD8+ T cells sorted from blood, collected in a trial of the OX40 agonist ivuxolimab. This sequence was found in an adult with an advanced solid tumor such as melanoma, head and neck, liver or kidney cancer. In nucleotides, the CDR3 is TGTGCCTTATTGGCCACAGTTCAAACGCAGTATTTT. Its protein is CALLATVQTQYF.